Below are 31 T cell receptor beta chains sequenced from a single sample in a study of cytotoxic CD8 clonotypes in ibrutinib-treated CLL. Method: immunoSEQ multiplex PCR; TCRdb's copy keeps in-frame clones and lacks some. The sample carries fewer than 400,000 clones, over 55% recorded once. The source was PBMCs, collected after 36 months of ibrutinib treatment. Receptors originate from a human donor with chronic lymphocytic leukemia.

This clone was recorded a few times. The rearrangement uses TRBV29-1 and TRBJ2-3; D is unclear. Germline V gene lookup returns CDR1 SQVTM and CDR2 ANQGSEA. Trimming cost V 7 bases and J 0 bases, with 8 bases left between them. This CDR3 comprises 12 residues. Here the CDR3 reads CSGLDSTDTQYF. Written as DNA, the CDR3 is TGCAGCGGGTTGGACAGCACAGATACGCAGTATTTT.

This clone was seen only a few times. The chain links TRBV4-1 to TRBJ1-2; TRBD1 might be the D (5 bases). Per the germline V gene, CDR1 is MGHRA and CDR2 is YSYEKL. The CDR3 is 13 residues long. Trimming took off 4 bases at V and 3 bases at J, with 9 bases between the two ends. For the CDR3, the DNA is TGCGCCAGCAGCCTCGGACACGACTATGGCTACACCTTC. Protein sequence: CASSLGHDYGYTF.

This chain connects TRBV10-1 to TRBJ2-3; tentatively, D is TRBD2 (5 bases). Germline V gene sequence: CDR1 WNHNN, CDR2 SYGVQD (reference sequence). Trimming removed 0 bases from V and 3 bases from J, with 19 bases in between. This CDR3 is 18 amino acids long. This CDR3 reads CASSESGLAGGRTDTQYF. The CDR3 nucleotides are TGCGCCAGCAGTGAGTCCGGGCTGGCGGGTGGACGGACAGATACGCAGTATTTT.

The chain carries TRBV10-3 and TRBJ1-5, with 8 nucleotides matching TRBD1. The CDR3 sequence is 16 residues long. V was pared by 2 bases and J by 3 bases, with 6 bases of the junction left unmatched. The V gene's germline CDR1 is ENHRY and CDR2 SYGVKD. CDR3 DNA: TGTGCCATCAGTGAGAACGGACAGGGCTTCAATCAGCCCCAGCATTTT. The encoded protein is CAISENGQGFNQPQHF.

This clone appeared once. V gene TRBV7-2 combines with J gene TRBJ2-5; the D gene is possibly TRBD2 (5 bases). V was clipped by 2 bases and J by 0 bases, with 10 bases between them. The CDR3 spans 15 residues. Per germline, CDR1 SGHTA and CDR2 FQGNSA. CDR3 DNA sequence: TGTGCCAGCAGCTTACCGGGAACGTACCAAGAGACCCAGTACTTC. This codes for CASSLPGTYQETQYF.

The chain carries TRBV9 and TRBJ1-6; D not resolved. In germline, CDR1 is SGDLS, CDR2 YYNGEE. The length of the CDR3 is 12 residues. Trimming removed 0 bases from V and 14 bases from J, with 9 bases in between. This chain's CDR3 is CASSVGAGALHF. In nucleotides, the CDR3 is TGTGCCAGCAGCGTAGGGGCCGGGGCCCTCCACTTT.

This clone has a handful of counts. The chain joins TRBV10-3 to TRBJ2-7, with D tentatively TRBD1 (6 bases). CDR3 length equals 14 residues. The germline V gene encodes CDR1 ENHRY and CDR2 SYGVKD. V was trimmed by 3 bases and J by 4 bases, leaving 13 bases between them. This CDR3 is CAISERGSGYEQYF. In DNA, the CDR3 is TGTGCCATCAGTGAAAGGGGGAGTGGGTACGAGCAGTACTTC.

The V gene is TRBV7-6, the J gene TRBJ1-2; the D gene is possibly TRBD1 (6 bases). The CDR3 has 13 residues. Trimming left V 0 bases short and J 8 bases short, with 10 bases between. CDR1 SGHVS and CDR2 FNYEAQ come from the germline V gene. CDR3 protein: CASSLAQGRGYTF. CDR3 sequence (DNA): TGTGCCAGCAGCTTAGCACAGGGACGCGGCTACACCTTC. The entire variable domain, with the rest obtained from reference TRBV7-6 and TRBJ1-2, is as follows: GAGVSQSPRYKVTKRGQDVALRCDPISGHVSLYWYRQALGQGPEFLTYFNYEAQQDKSGLPNDRFSAERPEGSISTLTIQRTEQRDSAMYRCASSLAQGRGYTFGSGTRLTVV.

CDR3 loop: CASRLQGGYTTNEQFF. As DNA, the CDR3 is TGTGCCAGCAGGCTACAGGGTGGGTACACCACCAATGAGCAGTTCTTC. The rearrangement uses TRBV27 and TRBJ2-1; possible D gene TRBD1, 6 bases. Between the trimmed V and J ends, which lost 6 bases and 6 bases, there was a span of 21 bases. The CDR3 is made up of 16 amino acids. CDR1 is MNHEY and CDR2 is SMNVEV in the germline V gene (reference sequence).

This clone was counted between two and nine times. The J gene is TRBJ2-7, the V gene TRBV4-3; the D gene is possibly TRBD2 (6 bases). The CDR3 runs to 15 residues. CDR1 is LGHNA, CDR2 YSLEER, per germline. Trimming shortened V by 0 bases and J by 5 bases, and 14 bases separated the two germline ends. The DNA for the CDR3 is TGCGCCAGCAGCCAAGATCACGGGGGAGCCGACGAGCAGTACTTC. Translated: CASSQDHGGADEQYF.

This clone appeared once. The genes are TRBV9 and TRBJ1-4; 8 bases fit TRBD1. The V gene end was trimmed by 3 bases and the J gene end by 4 bases; junction bases not matched to a gene: 2. CDR1 is SGDLS, CDR2 YYNGEE, per germline. The CDR3 extends over 14 amino acids. CDR3: CASSGQGNNEKLFF. The CDR3 DNA reads as TGTGCCAGCAGCGGACAGGGGAATAATGAAAAACTGTTTTTT.

In its sample, this clone was seen a few times. The V gene is TRBV6-5, the J gene TRBJ1-4; D gene uncertain. The length of the CDR3 is 13 residues. V lost 5 bases and J lost 4, with 8 bases in between. CDR1 MNHEY and CDR2 SVGAGI come from the germline V gene. This CDR3 reads CASSNSVNEKLFF. The CDR3 coding sequence is TGTGCCAGCAGTAACAGCGTTAATGAAAAACTGTTTTTT.

The V call is TRBV18, the J call TRBJ2-2, with unresolved D. V lost 3 bases and J 6 bases, leaving 5 bases between the germline ends. Germline assignment: CDR1 KGHSH and CDR2 LQKENI. The CDR3 spans 12 residues. The CDR3 coding sequence is TGTGCCAGCTCACCGCCAGCCGGGGAGCTGTTTTTT. It yields the protein CASSPPAGELFF.

This rearrangement joins TRBV29-1 to TRBJ2-1; D uncertain. The germline V gene has CDR1 SQVTM and CDR2 ANQGSEA. The length of the CDR3 is 11 residues. Trimming took 8 bases from V and 8 from J, leaving 13 bases between them. CDR3 in DNA: TGCAGCACAAGCCAAGGTTATGAGCAGTTCTTC. The encoded protein is CSTSQGYEQFF.

The V call is TRBV2, the J call TRBJ1-1, with D unclear. Germline V gives CDR1 SNHLY, CDR2 FYNNEI. Trimming pared 1 base from V and 3 bases from J, leaving 9 bases between. This CDR3 contains 14 residues. DNA of the CDR3: TGTGCCAGCAGTGAAGTACAGAGGGACACTGAAGCTTTCTTT. It is translated as CASSEVQRDTEAFF. The full variable domain, rest sourced from reference TRBV2 and TRBJ1-1, is EPEVTQTPSHQVTQMGQEVILRCVPISNHLYFYWYRQILGQKVEFLVSFYNNEISEKSEIFDDQFSVERPDGSNFTLKIRSTKLEDSAMYFCASSEVQRDTEAFFGQGTRLTVV.

V gene TRBV6-1 combines with J gene TRBJ2-7, with D perhaps assigned TRBD1 or TRBD2 (5 bases each). The CDR3 length is 13 residues. V was trimmed by 7 bases and J by 3 bases, leaving 13 bases between them. Germline V gene sequence: CDR1 MNHNS, CDR2 SASEGT. The CDR3, as DNA: TGTGCCAGCAAACCGGGACGCATCTACGAGCAGTACTTC. It encodes CASKPGRIYEQYF.

J is TRBJ1-2 and V is TRBV29-1; 7 nucleotides align to TRBD1. Trimming took 3 bases from V and 5 from J; bases not matched to a gene: 3. Germline V gene data show CDR1 as SQVTM and CDR2 as ANQGSEA. The CDR3 is 12 residues long. This chain's CDR3 is CSVDEDRYGYTF. DNA for the CDR3: TGCAGCGTTGATGAGGACAGGTATGGCTACACCTTC.

This clone has just a few counts. V is TRBV6-6 and J is TRBJ1-5; D may be TRBD1 (5 bases). V lost 8 bases and J lost 2, with 10 bases in between. CDR3 length: 13 residues. Germline CDR1 is MNHNY and CDR2 is SVGAGI (reference sequence). The CDR3 loop is CASDPQGNQPQHF. CDR3 nucleotides: TGTGCCAGCGATCCACAGGGCAATCAGCCCCAGCATTTT.

Only one count was recorded for this clone. The V call is TRBV13, the J call TRBJ2-6, with TRBD1 identical over 7 bases. The CDR3 runs to 18 residues. Germline trimming cut 5 bases from V and 1 base from J; bases unmatched to any gene: 11. Germline CDR1 reads PRHDT; CDR2 reads FYEKMQ (reference sequence). CDR3 residues: CASSIKTGRLSGANVLTF. The DNA for the CDR3 is TGTGCCAGCAGCATCAAGACAGGGCGTTTATCTGGGGCCAACGTCCTGACTTTC.

The CDR3 sequence is CAISEGGLAGRHSYNEQFF. The CDR3 DNA follows: TGTGCCATCAGTGAGGGGGGACTAGCGGGGCGTCACTCCTACAATGAGCAGTTCTTC. The chain joins TRBV10-3 to TRBJ2-1; TRBD2 matches 13 bases. The CDR3 is made up of 19 amino acids. Germline CDR1 reads ENHRY; CDR2 reads SYGVKD. V was pared by 2 bases and J by 0 bases, with 7 bases of the junction left unmatched.

This chain connects TRBV7-8 to TRBJ2-7; possibly TRBD2 for D (6 bases). V dropped 6 bases and J dropped 1 base, with 16 bases sitting between them. The CDR3 has 15 residues. Germline values: CDR1 SGHVS, CDR2 FQNEAQ. The CDR3 spells CASRAGPALSYEQYF. DNA of the CDR3: TGTGCCAGCAGGGCGGGGCCTGCCCTTTCCTACGAGCAGTACTTC.

This clone was found a few times. The chain recombines TRBV2 with TRBJ2-7, with TRBD2 as a possible D gene (5 bases). The germline CDR1 and CDR2 sequences are SNHLY and FYNNEI. V gave up 2 bases and J gave up 5 bases, with 7 bases separating them. The CDR3 extends over 12 amino acids. The CDR3 region is CASSEWGDEQYF. Here the CDR3 DNA reads TGTGCCAGCAGTGAATGGGGAGACGAGCAGTACTTC.

This chain uses TRBV29-1 with TRBJ1-2; 10 bases are shared with TRBD1. V shed 1 base, J shed 7 bases, and the junction held 6 bases outside the gene matches. Germline-derived CDR1 and CDR2 are SQVTM and ANQGSEA. This CDR3 contains 14 residues. The CDR3 DNA sequence: TGCAGCGTTGAAGGTCGACAGGGGGCAAGTGGCTACACCTTC. This sequence encodes CSVEGRQGASGYTF. Supplemented by reference TRBV29-1 and TRBJ1-2, the full variable domain reads SAVISQKPSRDICQRGTSLTIQCQVDSQVTMMFWYRQQPGQSLTLIATANQGSEATYESGFVIDKFPISRPNLTFSTLTVSNMSPEDSSIYLCSVEGRQGASGYTFGSGTRLTVV.

This clone has a handful of counts. This sequence joins TRBV6-1 and TRBJ2-1; tentative D call: TRBD2 (7 bases). Germline CDR1 and CDR2: MNHNS and SASEGT. The CDR3 is made up of 14 amino acids. Trimming stripped 4 bases from V and 3 bases from J, with 10 bases between. CDR3: CASSVGGGYNEQFF. CDR3 nucleotide sequence: TGTGCCAGCAGTGTGGGAGGGGGCTACAATGAGCAGTTCTTC.

This chain connects TRBV13 to TRBJ2-1; the D is unclear. V was cut by 1 base and J by 5 bases, with 3 bases left in between. The CDR3 is 12 amino acids. Germline V gene sequence: CDR1 PRHDT, CDR2 FYEKMQ (reference sequence). The CDR3 protein is CASSLDNNEQFF. CDR3 coding DNA: TGTGCCAGCAGCTTAGACAACAATGAGCAGTTCTTC.

As regards this clone: This CDR3 is also generated by other DNA sequences in the sample. The V and J genes are TRBV19 and TRBJ2-7, with 8 bases fitting TRBD1. The CDR3 length is 13 residues. The germline V gene encodes CDR1 LNHDA and CDR2 SQIVND (reference sequence). J was trimmed by 4 bases and V by 3 bases; bases with no gene match: 2. CDR3 residues: CASSIGTGYEQYF. CDR3 bases: TGTGCCAGTAGTATCGGGACAGGATACGAGCAGTACTTC.

Comment on this clone: At the DNA level, this CDR3 is encoded by other sequences in the same sample as well. The chain carries TRBV19 and TRBJ2-7; 9 bases line up with TRBD1. The germline CDR1 and CDR2 sequences are LNHDA and SQIVND (reference sequence). V trimming: 5 bases; J trimming: 3 bases; junction bases outside the gene matches: 8. This CDR3 spans 15 amino acids. CDR3 DNA sequence: TGTGCCAGTAGTCGAAAACCGGGACAGGGCTACGAGCAGTACTTC. Translating it yields CASSRKPGQGYEQYF.

J is TRBJ2-2 and V is TRBV7-3, with D maybe TRBD2 (6 bases). The V gene lost 2 bases and the J gene lost 0 bases, with 13 bases spanning the gap. Germline CDR1 SGHTA, CDR2 FQGTGA. The CDR3 runs to 17 residues. The CDR3 nucleotides are TGTGCCAGCAGCTTATGGCGGCGGGACGCGAACACCGGGGAGCTGTTTTTT. This translates into CASSLWRRDANTGELFF.

This clone was seen just once. The chain joins TRBV2 to TRBJ2-5; 8 bases map to TRBD2. This CDR3 contains 18 residues. Germline V CDR1 and CDR2: SNHLY, FYNNEI. Germline trimming cut 5 bases from V and 2 bases from J; bases unmatched to any gene: 16. The CDR3 sequence: CASSRTGLVFGIQETQYF. The CDR3 nucleotides are TGTGCCAGCAGTAGGACGGGACTAGTTTTCGGAATTCAAGAGACCCAGTACTTC. Variable domain in full (rest from reference TRBV2 and TRBJ2-5): EPEVTQTPSHQVTQMGQEVILRCVPISNHLYFYWYRQILGQKVEFLVSFYNNEISEKSEIFDDQFSVERPDGSNFTLKIRSTKLEDSAMYFCASSRTGLVFGIQETQYFGPGTRLLVL.

The chain combines TRBV6-1 with TRBJ2-7, with 7 bases aligning to TRBD1. Germline V gene sequence: CDR1 MNHNS, CDR2 SASEGT. The CDR3 totals 15 residues. V was pared by 6 bases and J by 4 bases, with 12 bases of the junction left unmatched. The CDR3 DNA sequence: TGTGCCAGCAGACAAGACAGGGCCTATTCTTACGAGCAGTACTTC. Translated: CASRQDRAYSYEQYF.

In DNA, the CDR3 is TGTGCCAGCAGCCTTGGGACAGGGGGCGCGGAGACCCAGTACTTC. It translates to CASSLGTGGAETQYF. The chain links TRBV27 to TRBJ2-5, with TRBD1 matching over 12 bases. Germline values: CDR1 MNHEY, CDR2 SMNVEV (reference sequence). J was trimmed by 5 bases and V by 6 bases; bases with no gene match: 7. This CDR3 has 15 residues.